This T cell receptor (beta chain) was captured by sequencing in a study of OX40 agonist ivuxolimab in advanced cancers. Study-wide background: Dose-escalation subjects each had hepatocellular carcinoma, melanoma, renal cell or head and neck cancer. The study, taken as a whole, reports: On average, CD8+ T cells showed a greater number of expanded clones than CD4+.

Sequencing was performed with immunoSEQ multiplex PCR; in TCRdb, only in-frame clones are kept and a portion is missing. The sample contains 60,000 to 75,000 clones, about 90% of which appear only once. Comment on this clone: The antigen is not known.

Trimming removed 5 bases at V and 3 bases at J, with 17 bases between. Per the germline V gene, CDR1 is LNHDA and CDR2 is SQIVND (reference sequence). This CDR3 is 16 amino acids long. This material consisted of CD4+ or CD8+ T cells sorted from blood, taken in a trial of the OX40 agonist ivuxolimab. V usage is TRBV19 and J usage is TRBJ2-1, with TRBD2 as a possible D gene (6 bases). The TCR was taken from an adult with an advanced solid tumor such as melanoma, head and neck, liver or kidney cancer. CDR3 residues: CASSPRGSGYYNEQFF. CDR3 in DNA: TGTGCCAGTAGTCCCCGGGGTAGCGGATACTACAATGAGCAGTTCTTC.